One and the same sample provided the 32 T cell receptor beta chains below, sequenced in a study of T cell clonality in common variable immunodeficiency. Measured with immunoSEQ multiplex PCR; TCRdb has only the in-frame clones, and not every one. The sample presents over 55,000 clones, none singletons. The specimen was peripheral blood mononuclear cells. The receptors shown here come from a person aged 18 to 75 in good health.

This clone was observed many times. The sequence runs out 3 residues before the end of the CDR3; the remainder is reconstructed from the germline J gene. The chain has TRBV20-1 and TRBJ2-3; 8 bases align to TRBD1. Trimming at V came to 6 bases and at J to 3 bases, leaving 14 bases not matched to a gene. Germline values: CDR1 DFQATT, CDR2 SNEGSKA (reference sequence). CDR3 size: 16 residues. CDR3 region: CSADSRRTGNTDTQYF. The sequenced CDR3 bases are TGCAGTGCCGACTCGAGGCGGACAGGGAATACAGATACG.

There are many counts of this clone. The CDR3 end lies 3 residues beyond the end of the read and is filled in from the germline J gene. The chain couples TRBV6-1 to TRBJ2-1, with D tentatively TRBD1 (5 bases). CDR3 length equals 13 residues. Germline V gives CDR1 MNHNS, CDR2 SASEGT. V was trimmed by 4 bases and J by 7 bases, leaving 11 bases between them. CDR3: CASSVPGMNEQFF. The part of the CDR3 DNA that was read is TGTGCCAGCAGTGTGCCAGGGATGAATGAG.

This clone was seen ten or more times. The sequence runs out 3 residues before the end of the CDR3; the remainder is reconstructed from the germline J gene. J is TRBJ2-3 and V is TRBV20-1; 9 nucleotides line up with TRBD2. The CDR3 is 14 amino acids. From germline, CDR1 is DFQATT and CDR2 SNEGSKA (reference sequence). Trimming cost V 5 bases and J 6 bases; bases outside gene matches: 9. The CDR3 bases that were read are TGCAGTGCTCCGACTAGCGGAGGGGGGGATACG. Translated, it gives CSAPTSGGGDT. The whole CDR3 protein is CSAPTSGGGDTQYF.

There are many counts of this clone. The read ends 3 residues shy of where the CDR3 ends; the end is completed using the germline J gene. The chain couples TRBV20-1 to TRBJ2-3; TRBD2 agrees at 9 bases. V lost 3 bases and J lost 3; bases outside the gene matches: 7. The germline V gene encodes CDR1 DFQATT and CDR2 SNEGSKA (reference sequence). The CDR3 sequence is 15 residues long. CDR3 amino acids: CSASRGRGGTDTQYF. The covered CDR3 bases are TGCAGTGCTAGTCGCGGGCGGGGGGGGACAGATACG.

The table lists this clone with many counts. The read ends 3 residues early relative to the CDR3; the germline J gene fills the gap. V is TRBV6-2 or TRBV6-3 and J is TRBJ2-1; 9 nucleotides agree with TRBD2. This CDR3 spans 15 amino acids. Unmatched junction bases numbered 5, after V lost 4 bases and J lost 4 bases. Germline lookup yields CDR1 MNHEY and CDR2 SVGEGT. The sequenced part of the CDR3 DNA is TGTGCCAGCAGTTTGACCCTAGCGGGGTACAATGAG. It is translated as CASSLTLAGYNE. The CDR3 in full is CASSLTLAGYNEQFF.

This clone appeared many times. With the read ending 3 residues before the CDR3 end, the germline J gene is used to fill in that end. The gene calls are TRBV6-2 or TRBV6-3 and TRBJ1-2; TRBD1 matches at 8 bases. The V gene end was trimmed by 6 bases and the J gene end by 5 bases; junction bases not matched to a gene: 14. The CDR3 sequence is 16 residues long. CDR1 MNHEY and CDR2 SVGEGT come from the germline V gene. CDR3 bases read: TGTGCCAGCAGCTATACTGGGACAGGAGAATTATATGGC. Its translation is CASSYTGTGELYG. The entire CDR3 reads CASSYTGTGELYGYTF.

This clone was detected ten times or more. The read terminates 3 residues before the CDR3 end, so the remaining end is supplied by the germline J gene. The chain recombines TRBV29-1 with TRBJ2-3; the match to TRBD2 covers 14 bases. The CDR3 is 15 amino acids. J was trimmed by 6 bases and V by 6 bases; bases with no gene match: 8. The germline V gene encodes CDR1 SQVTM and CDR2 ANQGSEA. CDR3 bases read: TGCAGCGTCGATGGACTAGCGGGAGGACCGGATACG. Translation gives CSVDGLAGGPDT. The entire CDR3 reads CSVDGLAGGPDTQYF.

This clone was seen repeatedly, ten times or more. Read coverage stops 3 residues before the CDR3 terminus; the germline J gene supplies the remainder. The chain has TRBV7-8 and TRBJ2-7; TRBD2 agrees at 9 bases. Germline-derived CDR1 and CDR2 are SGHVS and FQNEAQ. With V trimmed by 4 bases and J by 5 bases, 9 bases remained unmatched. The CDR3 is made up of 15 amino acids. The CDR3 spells CASSSPTGLAHEQYF. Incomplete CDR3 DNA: TGTGCCAGCAGCTCACCCACGGGACTAGCACACGAG.

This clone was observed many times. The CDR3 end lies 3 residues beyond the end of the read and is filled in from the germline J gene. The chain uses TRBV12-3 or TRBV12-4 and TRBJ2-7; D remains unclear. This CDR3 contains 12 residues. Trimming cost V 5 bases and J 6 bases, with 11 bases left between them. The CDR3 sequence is CASSTERFEQYF. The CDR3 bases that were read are TGTGCCAGCAGTACCGAGAGGTTCGAG.

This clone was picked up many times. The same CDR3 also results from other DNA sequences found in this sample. The CDR3 bases that were read are TGTGCCAGCAGCTTAGGTTCAGGATCCTACGAG. Its protein product is CASSLGSGSYE. The entire CDR3 reads CASSLGSGSYEQYF. The chain employs TRBV11-2 and TRBJ2-7; D is unclear. The read is 3 residues too short to cover the CDR3 end, so that end is filled in from the germline J gene. The CDR3 has 14 amino acids. V was clipped by 1 base and J by 1 base, with 8 bases between them. Germline values: CDR1 SGHAT, CDR2 FQNNGV. Variable domain in full (rest from reference TRBV11-2 and TRBJ2-7): EAGVAQSPRYKIIEKRQSVAFWCNPISGHATLYWYQQILGQGPKLLIQFQNNGVVDDSQLPKDRFSAERLKGVDSTLKIQPAKLEDSAVYLCASSLGSGSYEQYFGPGTRLTVT.

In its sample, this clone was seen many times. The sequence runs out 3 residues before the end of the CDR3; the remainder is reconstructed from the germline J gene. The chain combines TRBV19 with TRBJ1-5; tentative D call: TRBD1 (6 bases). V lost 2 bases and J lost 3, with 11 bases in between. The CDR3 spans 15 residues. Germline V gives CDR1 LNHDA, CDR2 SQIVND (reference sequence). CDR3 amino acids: CASSIFSGVNQPQHF. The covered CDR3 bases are TGTGCCAGTAGTATATTTTCAGGGGTCAATCAGCCC.

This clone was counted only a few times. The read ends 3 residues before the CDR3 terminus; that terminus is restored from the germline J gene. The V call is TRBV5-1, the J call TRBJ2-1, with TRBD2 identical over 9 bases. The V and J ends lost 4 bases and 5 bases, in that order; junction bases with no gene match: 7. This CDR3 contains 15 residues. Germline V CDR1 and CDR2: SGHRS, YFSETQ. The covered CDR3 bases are TGCGCCAGCAGCATCGGACTAGCGTCGGACAATGAG. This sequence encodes CASSIGLASDNE. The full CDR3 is CASSIGLASDNEQFF.

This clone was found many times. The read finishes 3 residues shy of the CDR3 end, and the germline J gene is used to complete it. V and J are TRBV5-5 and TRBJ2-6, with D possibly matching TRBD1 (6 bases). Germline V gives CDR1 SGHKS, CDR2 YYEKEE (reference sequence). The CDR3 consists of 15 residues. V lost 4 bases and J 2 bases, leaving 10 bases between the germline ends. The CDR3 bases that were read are TGTGCCAGCAGCGGTACAGGGACTGGGGCCAACGTC. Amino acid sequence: CASSGTGTGANV. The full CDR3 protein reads CASSGTGTGANVLTF. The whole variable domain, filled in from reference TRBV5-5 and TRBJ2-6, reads DAGVTQSPTHLIKTRGQQVTLRCSPISGHKSVSWYQQVLGQGPQFIFQYYEKEERGRGNFPDRFSARQFPNYSSELNVNALLLGDSALYLCASSGTGTGANVLTFGAGSRLTVL.

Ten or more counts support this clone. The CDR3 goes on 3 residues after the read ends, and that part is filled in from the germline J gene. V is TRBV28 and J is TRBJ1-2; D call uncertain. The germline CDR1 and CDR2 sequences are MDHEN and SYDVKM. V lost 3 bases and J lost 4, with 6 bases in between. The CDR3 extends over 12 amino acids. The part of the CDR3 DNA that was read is TGTGCCAGCAGTTTCACGGGCTATGGC. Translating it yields CASSFTGYG. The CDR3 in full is CASSFTGYGYTF.

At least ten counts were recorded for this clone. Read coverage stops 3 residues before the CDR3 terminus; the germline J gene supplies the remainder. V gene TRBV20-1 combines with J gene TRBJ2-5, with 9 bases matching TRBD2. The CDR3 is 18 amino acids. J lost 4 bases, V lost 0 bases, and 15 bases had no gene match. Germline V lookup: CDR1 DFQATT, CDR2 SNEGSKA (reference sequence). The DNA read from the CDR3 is TGCAGTGCTAGAGATGTAACGCCGGTAGCGGGAGTGGGAGAGACC. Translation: CSARDVTPVAGVGET. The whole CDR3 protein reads CSARDVTPVAGVGETQYF.

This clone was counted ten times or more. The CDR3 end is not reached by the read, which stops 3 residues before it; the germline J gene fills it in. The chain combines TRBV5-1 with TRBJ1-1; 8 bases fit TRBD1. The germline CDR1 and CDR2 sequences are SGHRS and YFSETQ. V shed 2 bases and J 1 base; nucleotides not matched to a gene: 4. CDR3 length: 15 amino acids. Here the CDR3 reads CASSFQGATNTEAFF. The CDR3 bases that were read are TGCGCCAGCAGCTTTCAGGGGGCGACGAACACTGAA.

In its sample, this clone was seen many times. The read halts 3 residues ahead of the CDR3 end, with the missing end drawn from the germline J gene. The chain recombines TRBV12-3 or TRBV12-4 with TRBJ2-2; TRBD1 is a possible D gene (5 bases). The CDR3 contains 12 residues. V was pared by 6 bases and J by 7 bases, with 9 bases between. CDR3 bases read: TGTGCCAGCAGCCGGACACTCGGGGAG. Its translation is CASSRTLGE. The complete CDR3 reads CASSRTLGELFF.

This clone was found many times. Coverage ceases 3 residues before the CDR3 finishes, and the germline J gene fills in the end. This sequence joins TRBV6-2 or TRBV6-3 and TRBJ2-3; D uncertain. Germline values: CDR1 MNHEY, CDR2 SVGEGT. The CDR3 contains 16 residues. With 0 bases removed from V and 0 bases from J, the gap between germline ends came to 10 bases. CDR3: CASSYSPQFSTDTQYF. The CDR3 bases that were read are TGTGCCAGCAGTTACTCTCCACAATTCAGCACAGATACG.

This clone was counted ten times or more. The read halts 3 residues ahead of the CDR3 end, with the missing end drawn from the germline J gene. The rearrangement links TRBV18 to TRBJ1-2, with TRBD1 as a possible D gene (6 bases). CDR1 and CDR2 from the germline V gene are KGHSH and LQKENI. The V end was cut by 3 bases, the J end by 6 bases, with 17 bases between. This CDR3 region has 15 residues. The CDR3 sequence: CASSPGTQEADGYTF. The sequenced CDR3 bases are TGTGCCAGCTCACCCGGGACACAAGAGGCGGATGGC. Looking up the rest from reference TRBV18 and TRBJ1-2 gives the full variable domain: NAGVMQNPRHLVRRRGQEARLRCSPMKGHSHVYWYRQLPEEGLKFMVYLQKENIIDESGMPKERFSAEFPKEGPSILRIQQVVRGDSAAYFCASSPGTQEADGYTFGSGTRLTVV.

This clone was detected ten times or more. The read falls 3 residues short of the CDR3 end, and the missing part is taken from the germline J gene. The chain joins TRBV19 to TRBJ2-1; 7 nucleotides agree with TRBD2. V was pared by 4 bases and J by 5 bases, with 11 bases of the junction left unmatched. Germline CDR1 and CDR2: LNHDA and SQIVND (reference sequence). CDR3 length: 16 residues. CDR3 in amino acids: CASSTQSGTTNNEQFF. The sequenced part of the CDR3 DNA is TGTGCCAGTAGTACTCAGTCCGGGACTACGAACAATGAG.

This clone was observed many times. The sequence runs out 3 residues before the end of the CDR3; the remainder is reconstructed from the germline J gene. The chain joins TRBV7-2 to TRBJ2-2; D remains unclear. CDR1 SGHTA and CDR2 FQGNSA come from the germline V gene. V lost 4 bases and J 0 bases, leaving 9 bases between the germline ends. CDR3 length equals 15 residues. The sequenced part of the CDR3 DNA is TGTGCCAGCAGCTGGCAGAGGTCGAACACCGGGGAG. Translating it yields CASSWQRSNTGE. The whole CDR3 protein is CASSWQRSNTGELFF.

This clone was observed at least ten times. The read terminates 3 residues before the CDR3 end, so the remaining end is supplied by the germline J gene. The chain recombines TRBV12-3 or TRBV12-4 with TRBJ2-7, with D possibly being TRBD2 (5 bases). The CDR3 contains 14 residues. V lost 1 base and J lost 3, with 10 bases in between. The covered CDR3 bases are TGTGCCAGCAGTTTAGGTGCCGGGGTCTACGAG. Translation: CASSLGAGVYE. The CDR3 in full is CASSLGAGVYEQYF.

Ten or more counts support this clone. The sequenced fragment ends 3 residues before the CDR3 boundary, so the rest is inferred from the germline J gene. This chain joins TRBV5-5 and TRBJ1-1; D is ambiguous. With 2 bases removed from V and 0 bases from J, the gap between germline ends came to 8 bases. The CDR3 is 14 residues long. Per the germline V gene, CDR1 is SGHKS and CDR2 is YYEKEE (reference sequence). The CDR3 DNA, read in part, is TGTGCCAGCAGCTTTGAGGGCATGAACACTGAA. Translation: CASSFEGMNTE. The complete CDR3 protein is CASSFEGMNTEAFF.

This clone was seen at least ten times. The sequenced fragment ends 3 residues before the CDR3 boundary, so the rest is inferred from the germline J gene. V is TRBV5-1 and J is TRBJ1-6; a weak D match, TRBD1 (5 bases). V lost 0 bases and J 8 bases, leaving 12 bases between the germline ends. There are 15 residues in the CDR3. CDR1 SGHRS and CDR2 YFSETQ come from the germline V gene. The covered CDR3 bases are TGCGCCAGCAGCTTGGGTTGGACACCCGATTCACCC. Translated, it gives CASSLGWTPDSP. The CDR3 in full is CASSLGWTPDSPLHF.

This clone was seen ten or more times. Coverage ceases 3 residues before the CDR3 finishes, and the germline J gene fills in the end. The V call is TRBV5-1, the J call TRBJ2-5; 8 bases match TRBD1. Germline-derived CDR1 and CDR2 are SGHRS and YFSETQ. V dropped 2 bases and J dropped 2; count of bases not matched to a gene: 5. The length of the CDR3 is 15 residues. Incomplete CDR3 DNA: TGCGCCAGCAGCTTCACAGGGGGTTGGCAAGAGACC. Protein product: CASSFTGGWQET. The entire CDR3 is CASSFTGGWQETQYF. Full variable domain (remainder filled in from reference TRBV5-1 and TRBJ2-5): KAGVTQTPRYLIKTRGQQVTLSCSPISGHRSVSWYQQTPGQGLQFLFEYFSETQRNKGNFPGRFSGRQFSNSRSEMNVSTLELGDSALYLCASSFTGGWQETQYFGPGTRLLVL.

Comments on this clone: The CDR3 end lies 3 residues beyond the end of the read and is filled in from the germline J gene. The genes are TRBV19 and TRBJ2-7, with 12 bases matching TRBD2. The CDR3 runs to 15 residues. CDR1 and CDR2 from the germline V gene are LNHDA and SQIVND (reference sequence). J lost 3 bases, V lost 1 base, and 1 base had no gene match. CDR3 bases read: TGTGCCAGTAGTATAGGGACTAGCGGGAACTACGAG. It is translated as CASSIGTSGNYE. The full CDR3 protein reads CASSIGTSGNYEQYF.

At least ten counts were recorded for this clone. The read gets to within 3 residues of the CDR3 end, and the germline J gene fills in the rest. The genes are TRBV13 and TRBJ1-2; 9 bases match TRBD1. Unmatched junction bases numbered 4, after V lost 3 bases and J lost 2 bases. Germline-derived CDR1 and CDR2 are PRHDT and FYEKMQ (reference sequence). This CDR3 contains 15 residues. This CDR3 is CASSFGGQGNYGYTF. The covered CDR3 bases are TGTGCCAGCAGCTTTGGGGGACAGGGAAACTATGGC.

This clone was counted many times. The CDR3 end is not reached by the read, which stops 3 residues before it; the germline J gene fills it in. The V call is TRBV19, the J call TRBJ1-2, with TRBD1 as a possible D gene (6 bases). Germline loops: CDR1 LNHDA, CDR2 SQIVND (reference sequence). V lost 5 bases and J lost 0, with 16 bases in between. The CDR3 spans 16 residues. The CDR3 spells CASSGRDMLANYGYTF. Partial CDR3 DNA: TGTGCCAGTAGTGGCCGGGACATGCTTGCTAACTATGGC. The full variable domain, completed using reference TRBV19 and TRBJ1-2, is DGGITQSPKYLFRKEGQNVTLSCEQNLNHDAMYWYRQDPGQGLRLIYYSQIVNDFQKGDIAEGYSVSREKKESFPLTVTSAQKNPTAFYLCASSGRDMLANYGYTFGSGTRLTVV.

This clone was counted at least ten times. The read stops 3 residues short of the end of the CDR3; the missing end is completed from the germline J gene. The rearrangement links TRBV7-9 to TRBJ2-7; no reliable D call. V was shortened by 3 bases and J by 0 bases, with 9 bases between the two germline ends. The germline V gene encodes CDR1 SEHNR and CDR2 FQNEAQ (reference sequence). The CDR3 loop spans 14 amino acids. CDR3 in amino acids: CASSFGQASYEQYF. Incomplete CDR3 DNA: TGTGCCAGCAGCTTCGGTCAGGCCTCCTACGAG. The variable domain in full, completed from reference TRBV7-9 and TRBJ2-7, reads DTGVSQNPRHKITKRGQNVTFRCDPISEHNRLYWYRQTLGQGPEFLTYFQNEAQLEKSRLLSDRFSAERPKGSFSTLEIQRTEQGDSAMYLCASSFGQASYEQYFGPGTRLTVT.

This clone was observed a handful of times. CDR3 sequence: CASSPTSGSKNEAFF. Partial CDR3 DNA: TGTGCCAGCTCACCGACTAGCGGGAGTAAGAACGAG. The chain employs TRBV18 and TRBJ1-1; no definite D call. The read comes to an end 3 residues before the CDR3 does, leaving the germline J gene to fill in the end. The CDR3 consists of 15 residues. In germline, CDR1 is KGHSH, CDR2 LQKENI.

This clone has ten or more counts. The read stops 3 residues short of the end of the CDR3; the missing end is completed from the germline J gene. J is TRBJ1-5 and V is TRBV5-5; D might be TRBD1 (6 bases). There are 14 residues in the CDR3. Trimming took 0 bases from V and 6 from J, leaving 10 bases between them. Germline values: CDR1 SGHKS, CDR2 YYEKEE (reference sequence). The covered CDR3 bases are TGTGCCAGCAGCTTGGGGGGGCAGGGTCAGCCC. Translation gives CASSLGGQGQP. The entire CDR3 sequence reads CASSLGGQGQPQHF.

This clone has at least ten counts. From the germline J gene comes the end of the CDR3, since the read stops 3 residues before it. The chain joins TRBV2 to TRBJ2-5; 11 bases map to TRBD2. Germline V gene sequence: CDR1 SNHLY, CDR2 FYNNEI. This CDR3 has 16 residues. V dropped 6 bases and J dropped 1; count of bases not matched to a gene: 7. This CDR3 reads CASRAGTSGTQETQYF. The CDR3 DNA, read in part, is TGTGCCAGCAGAGCCGGGACTAGCGGAACCCAAGAGACC. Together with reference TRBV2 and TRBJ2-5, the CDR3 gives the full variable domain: EPEVTQTPSHQVTQMGQEVILRCVPISNHLYFYWYRQILGQKVEFLVSFYNNEISEKSEIFDDQFSVERPDGSNFTLKIRSTKLEDSAMYFCASRAGTSGTQETQYFGPGTRLLVL.